This entry describes one T cell receptor beta chain. Its antigen is not identified. The entry originates in a study of shared clonotypes between healthy human individuals. Study background: Aged between 18 and 49, the donors were a couple of women and a few men. General study points: Shared clonotypes across all four donors exceeded non-shared ones in generation probability.

Everyone who donated was a Caucasian adult who lived in Nashville, Tennessee. Deep was the level used in running the assay. The protocol was immunoSEQ multiplex PCR, while the TCRdb copy is restricted to in-frame clones and leaves out a portion. This sample has millions of clones, with 85% to 95% found just once. CDR1 is KGHSH, CDR2 LQKENI, per germline. V was shortened by 6 bases and J by 4 bases, with 12 bases between the two germline ends. The CDR3 is 13 residues long. The sequence was collected from a young man in good health. J is TRBJ1-1 and V is TRBV18; D unclear. The source material was naive CD4+ T cells sorted from blood. Subset noted: CD45RA+ positively selected. CDR3 residues: CASSPGVFTEAFF. The CDR3 DNA reads TGTGCCAGCTCCCCGGGAGTGTTCACTGAAGCTTTCTTT.